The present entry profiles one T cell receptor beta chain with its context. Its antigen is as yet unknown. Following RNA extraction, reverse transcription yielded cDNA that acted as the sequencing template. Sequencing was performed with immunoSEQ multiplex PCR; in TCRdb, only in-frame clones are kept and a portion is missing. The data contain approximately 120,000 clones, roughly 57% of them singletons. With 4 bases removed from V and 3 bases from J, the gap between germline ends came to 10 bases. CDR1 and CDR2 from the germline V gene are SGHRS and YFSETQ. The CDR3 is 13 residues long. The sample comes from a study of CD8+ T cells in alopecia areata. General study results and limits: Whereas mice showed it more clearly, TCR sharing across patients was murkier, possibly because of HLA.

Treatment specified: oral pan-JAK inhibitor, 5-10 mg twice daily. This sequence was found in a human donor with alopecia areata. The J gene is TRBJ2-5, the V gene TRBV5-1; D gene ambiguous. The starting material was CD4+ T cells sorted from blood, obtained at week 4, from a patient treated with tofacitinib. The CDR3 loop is CASSPGTEETQYF. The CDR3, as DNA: TGCGCCAGCAGCCCCGGTACAGAAGAGACCCAGTACTTC.